The clone carrying this TCR beta chain was observed a few times. In the study's own analysis: Per-sample TCR counts ranged from about 20,000 to 700,000, median roughly 96,000. Each CDR3 protein is one row after TCRdb ran MiXCR on the 5' RACE reads. TCRdb's processing, not the study's, gives the V and J calls here. The sample includes 81,000 or so distinct CDR3 sequences, about 8% of them seen just once. The CDR3 consists of 17 residues. After removal of 5 bases from V and 4 bases from J, the junction contained 9 bases not matched to a gene. Germline V CDR1 and CDR2: SNHLY, FYNNEI. This entry belongs to a study of human T cells and chemical hapten exposure. Sequencing started from total RNA isolated from unfractionated whole blood.

This clonotype originated in a male donor in good health. The chain joins TRBV2 to TRBJ2-6; 9 bases align to TRBD2. CDR3 amino acids: CASSLGLAGSGANVLTF. Written as DNA, the CDR3 is TGTGCCAGCAGTCTCGGGCTAGCGGGGTCGGGGGCCAACGTCCTGACTTTC. The full variable domain, with the rest looked up from reference TRBV2 and TRBJ2-6, is EPEVTQTPSHQVTQMGQEVILRCVPISNHLYFYWYRQILGQKVEFLVSFYNNEISEKSEIFDDQFSVERPDGSNFTLKIRSTKLEDSAMYFCASSLGLAGSGANVLTFGAGSRLTVL.